The 31 T cell receptor beta chains presented below share a single source sample, sequenced in a study of blood T cells in healthy people across ages. Together with a sample-barcoded 5' primer, a J-beta primer mix was included in a second PCR lasting about 7 to 11 cycles. TCRdb reanalysed the 5' RACE reads using MiXCR and keeps one entry per CDR3 protein. Of approximately 1.5 million distinct CDR3 sequences detected, under 55% appear once; the ten largest clones hold around 4%. The sample comprised blood. These TCRs come from a woman aged 18 to 35 in good health.

This clonotype was recorded at least ten times. The chain couples TRBV6-2 or TRBV6-3 to TRBJ2-1; D is ambiguous. Germline values: CDR1 MNHEY, CDR2 SVGEGT. CDR3 length: 14 residues. V was cut by 0 bases and J by 4 bases, with 7 bases left in between. CDR3 in amino acids: CASSYSLDYNEQFF. The CDR3 region has the DNA TGTGCCAGCAGTTACTCATTAGATTACAATGAGCAGTTCTTC.

This clonotype was detected only a few times. V usage is TRBV10-3 and J usage is TRBJ2-3; D might be TRBD1 (6 bases). The CDR3 totals 12 residues. Germline V gives CDR1 ENHRY, CDR2 SYGVKD. V gave up 3 bases and J gave up 6 bases, with 7 bases separating them. As DNA, the CDR3 is TGTGCCATCAGTGAACAGGGCGATACGCAGTATTTT. It yields the protein CAISEQGDTQYF.

The V and J genes are TRBV20-1 and TRBJ2-7, with 10 bases identical to TRBD2. The trim removed 5 bases at V and 4 bases at J, leaving 11 bases unmatched. This CDR3 comprises 15 residues. Germline CDR1 and CDR2: DFQATT and SNEGSKA (reference sequence). CDR3 in amino acids: CSAASGGEPGYEQYF. DNA for the CDR3: TGCAGTGCTGCCAGCGGGGGGGAACCCGGATACGAGCAGTACTTC.

A few counts support this clonotype. This sequence joins TRBV10-3 and TRBJ1-6; D ambiguous. V was clipped by 6 bases and J by 8 bases, with 8 bases between them. The CDR3 has 12 amino acids. Germline CDR1 ENHRY, CDR2 SYGVKD. CDR3 residues: CAISPIDSPLHF. CDR3 bases: TGTGCCATCAGCCCGATAGATTCACCCCTCCACTTT.

The chain uses TRBV7-9 and TRBJ1-4, with TRBD1 matching over 8 bases. From germline, CDR1 is SEHNR and CDR2 FQNEAQ (reference sequence). V trimming: 3 bases; J trimming: 8 bases; junction bases outside the gene matches: 5. This CDR3 is 14 amino acids long. The CDR3 DNA reads as TGTGCCAGCAGCTTCGGGACAGGCTTCGAAAAACTGTTTTTT. Translated, it gives CASSFGTGFEKLFF.

V gene TRBV2 combines with J gene TRBJ2-3; a weak D match, TRBD2 (5 bases). CDR1 SNHLY and CDR2 FYNNEI come from the germline V gene. This CDR3 region has 14 residues. Between the trimmed V and J ends, which lost 6 bases and 2 bases, there was a span of 12 bases. CDR3 bases: TGTGCCAGCAGGGACTCCACAATCACAGATACGCAGTATTTT. Its translation is CASRDSTITDTQYF.

In this sample, this clonotype turned up a few times. This chain connects TRBV2 to TRBJ1-2; maybe TRBD1 (6 bases). Trimming shortened V by 8 bases and J by 4 bases, and 20 bases separated the two germline ends. CDR1 is SNHLY, CDR2 FYNNEI, per germline. The CDR3 is 15 amino acids. The CDR3 region has the DNA TGTGCCAGCGGGCCTGGACAGACAGTGCTCTATGGCTACACCTTC. Translating gives CASGPGQTVLYGYTF.

This chain connects TRBV20-1 to TRBJ1-4, with a tentative D call TRBD1 (5 bases). The length of the CDR3 is 15 residues. The germline V and J ends were trimmed by 1 base and 10 bases, with 19 bases remaining between them. Looked up from germline, CDR1 is DFQATT and CDR2 is SNEGSKA (reference sequence). The CDR3 region is CSARGGGGEWGKLFF. CDR3 DNA: TGCAGTGCTAGAGGGGGCGGGGGAGAATGGGGAAAACTGTTTTTT.

This clonotype was recorded a few times. The J gene is TRBJ2-1, the V gene TRBV5-1; D could derive from TRBD1 or TRBD2 (5 bases each). The CDR3 spans 13 residues. Trimming stripped 9 bases from V and 6 bases from J, with 16 bases between. Germline CDR1 is SGHRS and CDR2 is YFSETQ. This CDR3 reads CATRDGTSNEQFF. CDR3 nucleotide sequence: TGCGCCACCAGGGACGGGACCAGCAATGAGCAGTTCTTC. The full variable domain, in which reference TRBV5-1 and TRBJ2-1 provide the parts outside the CDR3, is KAGVTQTPRYLIKTRGQQVTLSCSPISGHRSVSWYQQTPGQGLQFLFEYFSETQRNKGNFPGRFSGRQFSNSRSEMNVSTLELGDSALYLCATRDGTSNEQFFGPGTRLTVL.

The rearrangement uses TRBV21-1 and TRBJ2-5; the table gives TRBD1 as D, unverified against the DNA. TRBV21-1 is a recognized pseudogene. This CDR3 is built from 14 residues. Here the CDR3 reads CASTLKRGSNEQYF. The DNA of the CDR3 is TGTGCCAGCACCCTAAAGAGGGGGAGCAATGAGCAGTACTTC.

The chain uses TRBV6-4 and TRBJ1-2; D is unclear. Trimming pared 0 bases from V and 4 bases from J, leaving 6 bases between. The CDR3 is 13 residues long. Looked up from germline, CDR1 is MRHNA and CDR2 is SNTAGT. CDR3 sequence (DNA): TGTGCCAGCAGTGACTCGGGGTCCTATGGCTACACCTTC. Translating gives CASSDSGSYGYTF.

CDR3 DNA: TGCAGTGCTAGAGATATCGATGGCTACACCTTC. Protein: CSARDIDGYTF. V gene TRBV20-1 combines with J gene TRBJ1-2; D is undetermined. The V gene's germline CDR1 is DFQATT and CDR2 SNEGSKA (reference sequence). The CDR3 is 11 residues long. V dropped 0 bases and J dropped 6 bases, with 5 bases sitting between them.

The sample holds a few counts of this clonotype. The rearrangement joins TRBV3-1 to TRBJ2-1; D remains unclear. CDR3 length: 16 residues. V lost 0 bases to trimming and J lost 2 bases, with 11 bases between them. Germline CDR1 reads LGHDT; CDR2 reads YNNKEL (reference sequence). The CDR3 protein is CASSQDKREAYNEQFF. The CDR3 DNA reads as TGTGCCAGCAGCCAAGATAAGAGAGAAGCCTACAATGAGCAGTTCTTC.

The table lists this clonotype with a count of one. The chain joins TRBV20-1 to TRBJ2-4, with TRBD2 matching over 12 bases. Trimming cost V 3 bases and J 13 bases; bases outside gene matches: 13. The CDR3 has 15 amino acids. CDR1 and CDR2 (germline): DFQATT, SNEGSKA (reference sequence). CDR3 nucleotide sequence: TGCAGTGCTAGTCTGGGGCTAGCGGGAGGGCTAGAGCAGTACTTC. This gives the protein CSASLGLAGGLEQYF.

V is TRBV10-3 and J is TRBJ2-1; weak D call: TRBD1 (6 bases). V dropped 10 bases and J dropped 4 bases, with 17 bases sitting between them. There are 14 residues in the CDR3. Germline V lookup: CDR1 ENHRY, CDR2 SYGVKD. In nucleotides, the CDR3 is TGTGCCACCAAAGACAGGCTAAGGTACAATGAGCAGTTCTTC. This sequence encodes CATKDRLRYNEQFF.

The chain joins TRBV29-1 to TRBJ1-2, with TRBD1 as a possible D gene (5 bases). Germline V lookup: CDR1 SQVTM, CDR2 ANQGSEA. Trimming stripped 7 bases from V and 4 bases from J, with 10 bases between. The CDR3 runs 11 residues. CDR3 sequence reads: CSDTGAYGYTF. In nucleotides, the CDR3 is TGCAGCGATACAGGCGCCTATGGCTACACCTTC.

V is TRBV20-1 and J is TRBJ1-5; unclear D gene. This CDR3 region has 15 residues. V was shortened by 2 bases and J by 0 bases, with 11 bases between the two germline ends. The V gene's germline CDR1 is DFQATT and CDR2 SNEGSKA (reference sequence). The CDR3 DNA reads as TGCAGTGCTAGATTAGGGCAATATAGCAATCAGCCCCAGCATTTT. Residues: CSARLGQYSNQPQHF.

This sequence joins TRBV12-3 or TRBV12-4 and TRBJ1-5; 9 nucleotides align to TRBD1. Losses at the gene ends were 5 bases for V and 5 bases for J; bases not matched to a gene: 4. The CDR3 totals 14 residues. In DNA form, the CDR3 reads TGTGCCAGCAGTGTCGGGACAGGGTATCAGCCCCAGCATTTT. This sequence encodes CASSVGTGYQPQHF.

The sample holds a few counts of this clonotype. The chain recombines TRBV6-1 with TRBJ2-1, with 7 bases aligning to TRBD2. The CDR3 is made up of 16 amino acids. The germline gives CDR1 MNHNS, CDR2 SASEGT. Trimming at V came to 3 bases and at J to 2 bases, leaving 7 bases not matched to a gene. The CDR3 DNA reads TGTGCCAGCAGTGATCGGGGGACTAATGCCTACAATGAGCAGTTCTTC. It codes for CASSDRGTNAYNEQFF.

J is TRBJ2-2 and V is TRBV4-2, with 11 bases that match TRBD2. CDR3 size: 19 residues. Germline V CDR1 and CDR2: LGHNA, YNFKEQ. Trimming took 4 bases from V and 1 from J; bases not matched to a gene: 11. The CDR3 DNA reads as TGTGCCAGCAGCCTCGGGTCTTCTAGCGGGGGGCTGAACACCGGGGAGCTGTTTTTT. It codes for CASSLGSSSGGLNTGELFF.

Points on this clonotype: Germline and junction disagree at one end, which may indicate a read error. This chain connects TRBV20-1 to TRBJ2-4; D possibly corresponds to TRBD2 (7 bases). CDR1 is DFQATT, CDR2 SNEGSKA, per germline (reference sequence). The CDR3 runs to 11 residues. The CDR3 sequence: CSARGGGRFHF. CDR3 bases: TGCAGTGCTAGAGGGGGGGGCCGTTTTCACTTC.

This chain uses TRBV28 with TRBJ2-6; perhaps TRBD1 as D (5 bases). There are 14 residues in the CDR3. V lost 7 bases, J lost 1 base, and 8 bases lay in between. CDR1 is MDHEN and CDR2 is SYDVKM in the germline V gene. Here the CDR3 reads CASNSGSGANVLTF. CDR3 in DNA: TGTGCCAGCAATTCAGGGTCTGGGGCCAACGTCCTGACTTTC.

The CDR3 is CASGLSGGRNNEQFF. DNA of the CDR3: TGTGCTAGTGGTTTGTCGGGGGGCCGCAACAATGAGCAGTTCTTC. The rearrangement links TRBV12-5 to TRBJ2-1, with a weak D call TRBD2 (7 bases). Germline V gives CDR1 LGHNT, CDR2 FRNRAP. This CDR3 is 15 amino acids long. The V end was cut by 2 bases, the J end by 5 bases, with 13 bases between.

V and J are TRBV28 and TRBJ2-2; D might be TRBD1 or TRBD2, each matching 5 bases. CDR3 length: 16 residues. V was cut by 6 bases and J by 5 bases, with 19 bases left in between. Germline V gives CDR1 MDHEN, CDR2 SYDVKM. The CDR3 region is CASRRSGAPYTGELFF. The DNA for the CDR3 is TGTGCCAGCAGGCGCTCCGGGGCTCCTTATACCGGGGAGCTGTTTTTT. The entire variable domain, with the rest obtained from reference TRBV28 and TRBJ2-2, is as follows: DVKVTQSSRYLVKRTGEKVFLECVQDMDHENMFWYRQDPGLGLRLIYFSYDVKMKEKGDIPEGYSVSREKKERFSLILESASTNQTSMYLCASRRSGAPYTGELFFGEGSRLTVL.

This clonotype was detected only a few times. The chain has TRBV6-5 and TRBJ2-1; D might be TRBD1 (6 bases). V was clipped by 6 bases and J by 2 bases, with 17 bases between them. The CDR3 extends over 16 amino acids. The germline gives CDR1 MNHEY, CDR2 SVGAGI. This chain's CDR3 is CASSRPGASPYNEQFF. CDR3 nucleotides: TGTGCCAGCAGCCGCCCAGGGGCTAGCCCCTACAATGAGCAGTTCTTC.

This clonotype has only a few counts. The V call is TRBV28, the J call TRBJ2-5; TRBD1 matches at 7 bases. The CDR3 extends over 14 amino acids. CDR1 and CDR2 from the germline V gene are MDHEN and SYDVKM. J lost 11 bases, V lost 4 bases, and 13 bases had no gene match. CDR3 in DNA: TGTGCCAGCAGTTCCTCCTCCGACGGACAGGAGCAGTACTTC. It codes for CASSSSSDGQEQYF. Using reference TRBV28 and TRBJ2-5 for the parts outside the CDR3, the full variable domain is DVKVTQSSRYLVKRTGEKVFLECVQDMDHENMFWYRQDPGLGLRLIYFSYDVKMKEKGDIPEGYSVSREKKERFSLILESASTNQTSMYLCASSSSSDGQEQYFGPGTRLLVL.

The genes are TRBV7-2 and TRBJ2-5; D unresolved. CDR3 length: 16 amino acids. Germline loops: CDR1 SGHTA, CDR2 FQGNSA. Trimming stripped 1 base from V and 3 bases from J, with 15 bases between. CDR3 residues: CASSLEMSFGEETQYF. The CDR3 DNA reads as TGTGCCAGCAGCTTAGAAATGTCGTTTGGGGAAGAGACCCAGTACTTC.

This clonotype was counted only a few times. The chain links TRBV29-1 to TRBJ2-3; 11 bases agree with TRBD2. CDR3 length: 17 amino acids. CDR1 SQVTM and CDR2 ANQGSEA come from the germline V gene. J was trimmed by 2 bases and V by 1 base; bases with no gene match: 8. The CDR3 DNA sequence: TGCAGCGTTGAAGGGCTGGGACTAGCGGTAAACACAGATACGCAGTATTTT. It yields the protein CSVEGLGLAVNTDTQYF.

This rearrangement joins TRBV4-1 to TRBJ2-7; D may match TRBD1 or TRBD2 (5 bases each). Germline V CDR1 and CDR2: MGHRA, YSYEKL. V dropped 0 bases and J dropped 4 bases, with 22 bases sitting between them. The CDR3 is made up of 18 amino acids. For the CDR3, the DNA is TGCGCCAGCAGCCAAGAGTCGGGGCTAGCCTACCGCTCATACGAGCAGTACTTC. Its protein is CASSQESGLAYRSYEQYF.

The chain joins TRBV5-6 to TRBJ2-4; TRBD1 is a possible D gene (6 bases). The V end lost 0 bases, the J end lost 2 bases, and 12 bases lay between the germline ends. The CDR3 has 16 amino acids. CDR1 is SGHDT and CDR2 is YYEEEE in the germline V gene. Here the CDR3 DNA reads TGTGCCAGCAGCTTGGTGGGGGCGCGGTCCAAAAACATTCAGTACTTC. Protein: CASSLVGARSKNIQYF.

This chain joins TRBV25-1 and TRBJ2-1, with 9 positions matching TRBD1. The tail of the sequence fits TRBJ2-7 better, so the J call may be wrong. Germline CDR1 and CDR2: MGHDK and SYGVNS. The CDR3 covers 14 residues. The CDR3 nucleotides read TGTGCCAGCAGTGAATTGGACAGGGGCCACGAGCAGTACTTC. The encoded protein is CASSELDRGHEQYF.